Reported below is one T cell receptor (beta chain). Clones were read by immunoSEQ multiplex PCR, and TCRdb kept only the in-frame ones, dropping some. The sample contains about 62,000 clones, around 86% of which appear only once. The source of the sample is a study of blood T cell repertoires in COVID-19. The V gene end was trimmed by 8 bases and the J gene end by 3 bases; junction bases not matched to a gene: 6. The CDR3 loop spans 14 amino acids. Germline V gives CDR1 LNHDA, CDR2 SQIVND (reference sequence). Source material: peripheral blood. The TCR was taken from a woman of 80 years or more with acute or convalescent COVID-19. This chain uses TRBV19 with TRBJ1-4, with 7 bases aligning to TRBD1. Written as DNA, the CDR3 is TGTGCCAGTGGGACAGACGAAGCTAATGAAAAACTGTTTTTT. Encoded protein: CASGTDEANEKLFF.